Listed here are 25 T cell receptor beta chains from one sample, sequenced in a study of a mutant IDH1 vaccine in newly diagnosed glioma. Time point in this sample: week 11, during vaccination. The vaccine gave 300 ug of a 20-mer mutant IDH1 peptide subcutaneously per dose. Method: immunoSEQ multiplex PCR; TCRdb's copy keeps in-frame clones and lacks some. In the table there are 55,000 to 70,000 clones, 89% of which are singletons. What these receptors recognize is not known. The sample was PBMCs, taken from a glioma patient whose treatment included an IDH1 peptide vaccine. These TCRs come from a man aged 40-55 years with glioma.

The chain has TRBV2 and TRBJ1-1; a weak D match, TRBD1 (6 bases). The germline gives CDR1 SNHLY, CDR2 FYNNEI. V was shortened by 5 bases and J by 1 base, with 8 bases between the two germline ends. The CDR3 length is 13 residues. The CDR3 loop reads CASSKDRNTEAFF. The CDR3 nucleotides read TGTGCCAGCAGTAAGGACAGGAACACTGAAGCTTTCTTT. The entire variable domain, with the rest obtained from reference TRBV2 and TRBJ1-1, is as follows: EPEVTQTPSHQVTQMGQEVILRCVPISNHLYFYWYRQILGQKVEFLVSFYNNEISEKSEIFDDQFSVERPDGSNFTLKIRSTKLEDSAMYFCASSKDRNTEAFFGQGTRLTVV.

In its sample, this clone was seen a few times. This chain connects TRBV25-1 to TRBJ1-1; weak D call: TRBD1 (5 bases). Per the germline V gene, CDR1 is MGHDK and CDR2 is SYGVNS. V gave up 8 bases and J gave up 3 bases, with 13 bases separating them. There are 13 residues in the CDR3. The CDR3 reads CASPGYEDTEAFF. In DNA form, the CDR3 reads TGTGCCAGCCCAGGGTACGAGGACACTGAAGCTTTCTTT.

This clone occurred once. This chain connects TRBV7-2 to TRBJ1-1; TRBD1 might be the D (5 bases). V was shortened by 2 bases and J by 11 bases, with 15 bases between the two germline ends. The germline CDR1 and CDR2 sequences are SGHTA and FQGNSA. The CDR3 length is 13 residues. This CDR3 reads CASSLYFRAGAFF. CDR3 DNA: TGTGCCAGCAGCTTATATTTCAGGGCCGGCGCTTTCTTT.

V and J are TRBV5-5 and TRBJ1-2; 9 nucleotides align to TRBD1. CDR1 and CDR2 from the germline V gene are SGHKS and YYEKEE (reference sequence). The CDR3 covers 13 residues. Trimming took 4 bases from V and 8 from J; bases not matched to a gene: 6. The CDR3 coding sequence is TGTGCCAGCAGCCCAAGGACAGGGGACGGCTACACCTTC. This translates into CASSPRTGDGYTF.

The CDR3 DNA is TGTGCCAGCAGCTTAGAGTCGGCTAGCGATGCAGAGACCCAGTACTTC. Translating it yields CASSLESASDAETQYF. V usage is TRBV7-9 and J usage is TRBJ2-5; tentatively, D is TRBD2 (6 bases). The CDR3 covers 16 residues. The germline V gene encodes CDR1 SEHNR and CDR2 FQNEAQ (reference sequence). V was cut by 1 base and J by 4 bases, with 16 bases left in between.

The gene calls are TRBV28 and TRBJ1-4; TRBD1 might be the D (5 bases). The germline V gene has CDR1 MDHEN and CDR2 SYDVKM. V dropped 6 bases and J dropped 6 bases, with 11 bases sitting between them. This CDR3 comprises 13 residues. The CDR3 loop is CASSQVGDEKLFF. CDR3 in DNA: TGTGCCAGCAGCCAAGTGGGGGATGAAAAACTGTTTTTT.

V gene TRBV11-2 combines with J gene TRBJ1-1; no definite D call. CDR3 length: 15 residues. Germline V CDR1 and CDR2: SGHAT, FQNNGV. V was pared by 4 bases and J by 1 base, with 13 bases between. In DNA form, the CDR3 reads TGTGCCAGCAGCTCCCCACGGGGTCAGAACACTGAAGCTTTCTTT. This gives the protein CASSSPRGQNTEAFF.

V is TRBV6-1 and J is TRBJ1-2, with D possibly matching TRBD1 (6 bases). The germline CDR1 and CDR2 sequences are MNHNS and SASEGT. Trimming pared 1 base from V and 8 bases from J, leaving 14 bases between. This CDR3 is built from 14 residues. The CDR3 region is CASSEDRDLGGYTF. CDR3 coding DNA: TGTGCCAGCAGTGAAGACAGGGATCTAGGAGGCTACACCTTC.

The genes are TRBV19 and TRBJ1-5; 8 nucleotides match TRBD1. The CDR3 is made up of 18 amino acids. V lost 3 bases, J lost 0 bases, and 10 bases stayed unmatched. Germline CDR1 LNHDA, CDR2 SQIVND (reference sequence). CDR3 sequence reads: CASSIPADRGDSNQPQHF. DNA of the CDR3: TGTGCCAGTAGTATTCCCGCAGACAGGGGCGATAGCAATCAGCCCCAGCATTTT.

A single count supports this clone. This sequence joins TRBV2 and TRBJ2-1; D possibly corresponds to TRBD2 (5 bases). The germline gives CDR1 SNHLY, CDR2 FYNNEI. The CDR3 is 11 amino acids. Trimming took 4 bases from V and 13 from J, leaving 11 bases between them. DNA for the CDR3: TGTGCCAGCAGTGTCCGGGAAAAACAGTTCTTC. Its protein product is CASSVREKQFF.

The chain has TRBV7-2 and TRBJ2-1, with no clear D. V lost 2 bases and J lost 2, with 10 bases in between. CDR1 is SGHTA and CDR2 is FQGNSA in the germline V gene. This CDR3 has 15 residues. DNA of the CDR3: TGTGCCAGCAGCTTATCTAATTATCCCTACAATGAGCAGTTCTTC. Protein: CASSLSNYPYNEQFF.

The rearrangement uses TRBV11-2 and TRBJ1-1; 7 nucleotides match TRBD1. This CDR3 is built from 15 residues. CDR1 is SGHAT, CDR2 FQNNGV, per germline. V shed 5 bases and J 5 bases; nucleotides not matched to a gene: 11. The CDR3 DNA reads as TGTGCCAGCAGCACCCGGACAGGAGGGGCAACTGAAGCTTTCTTT. It yields the protein CASSTRTGGATEAFF.

V gene TRBV7-8 combines with J gene TRBJ2-7; a weak D match, TRBD2 (6 bases). CDR3 length: 19 residues. Germline CDR1 reads SGHVS; CDR2 reads FQNEAQ. Trimming removed 1 base at V and 0 bases at J, with 22 bases between. CDR3 nucleotide sequence: TGTGCCAGCAGCTTAGACCGGTGGGGGGAGCCAACAAACTCCTACGAGCAGTACTTC. Amino acid sequence: CASSLDRWGEPTNSYEQYF. Full variable domain (rest looked up from reference TRBV7-8 and TRBJ2-7): GAGVSQSPRYKVAKRGQDVALRCDPISGHVSLFWYQQALGQGPEFLTYFQNEAQLDKSGLPSDRFFAERPEGSVSTLKIQRTQQEDSAVYLCASSLDRWGEPTNSYEQYFGPGTRLTVT.

The chain joins TRBV28 to TRBJ2-3; tentatively, D is TRBD1 (5 bases). Germline V gives CDR1 MDHEN, CDR2 SYDVKM. The CDR3 spans 16 residues. Trimming stripped 3 bases from V and 1 base from J, with 14 bases between. The CDR3 reads CASSFLGQEGTDTQYF. The CDR3 DNA reads TGTGCCAGCAGTTTTCTCGGACAAGAGGGCACAGATACGCAGTATTTT.

This chain uses TRBV6-5 with TRBJ2-1; D perhaps matches TRBD2 (6 bases). The CDR3 has 14 amino acids. Looked up from germline, CDR1 is MNHEY and CDR2 is SVGAGI. V gave up 8 bases and J gave up 1 base, with 12 bases separating them. The CDR3 sequence is CASQDGSSYNEQFF. The CDR3 coding sequence is TGTGCCAGCCAGGACGGGAGTTCCTACAATGAGCAGTTCTTC.

The J gene is TRBJ2-1, the V gene TRBV29-1; no definite D call. Per germline, CDR1 SQVTM and CDR2 ANQGSEA. The CDR3 spans 13 residues. V was pared by 4 bases and J by 6 bases, with 13 bases between. The DNA for the CDR3 is TGCAGCGTTGTAGGCGACTTCCTCAATGAGCAGTTCTTC. Translated, it gives CSVVGDFLNEQFF.

The V call is TRBV28, the J call TRBJ2-1, with D maybe TRBD1 (6 bases). From germline, CDR1 is MDHEN and CDR2 SYDVKM. Trimming took 2 bases from V and 0 from J, leaving 11 bases between them. The CDR3 consists of 16 residues. This CDR3 is CASSLGGKYSYNEQFF. The DNA for the CDR3 is TGTGCCAGCAGTTTAGGGGGCAAGTACTCCTACAATGAGCAGTTCTTC.

The chain recombines TRBV5-1 with TRBJ1-2, with D unclear. The CDR3 runs to 13 residues. The V end lost 0 bases, the J end lost 4 bases, and 7 bases lay between the germline ends. Germline V gene lookup returns CDR1 SGHRS and CDR2 YFSETQ. The CDR3, as DNA: TGCGCCAGCAGCTTGGATGACCGCTATGGCTACACCTTC. It translates to CASSLDDRYGYTF. Looking up the rest from reference TRBV5-1 and TRBJ1-2 gives the full variable domain: KAGVTQTPRYLIKTRGQQVTLSCSPISGHRSVSWYQQTPGQGLQFLFEYFSETQRNKGNFPGRFSGRQFSNSRSEMNVSTLELGDSALYLCASSLDDRYGYTFGSGTRLTVV.

V and J are TRBV7-9 and TRBJ2-7, with TRBD2 matching over 8 bases. The trim removed 3 bases at V and 2 bases at J, leaving 6 bases unmatched. CDR1 SEHNR and CDR2 FQNEAQ come from the germline V gene (reference sequence). The CDR3 spans 15 residues. The CDR3 coding sequence is TGTGCCAGCAGCTTGGAACTAGCGGAGACCTACGAGCAGTACTTC. Translated: CASSLELAETYEQYF.

The J gene is TRBJ1-2, the V gene TRBV28; no clear D gene. The germline CDR1 and CDR2 sequences are MDHEN and SYDVKM. V was clipped by 6 bases and J by 6 bases, with 17 bases between them. This CDR3 is 14 amino acids long. CDR3 amino acids: CASRRNRFTDGYTF. DNA for the CDR3: TGTGCCAGCAGACGAAACAGATTCACCGATGGCTACACCTTC.

The chain carries TRBV5-8 and TRBJ2-1; possibly TRBD2 for D (5 bases). Germline V CDR1 and CDR2: SGHTS, YDEGEE. The CDR3 has 16 amino acids. V was shortened by 5 bases and J by 0 bases, with 15 bases between the two germline ends. The DNA for the CDR3 is TGTGCCAGCAGGGACGGACTTGAACCCTCCTACAATGAGCAGTTCTTC. It translates to CASRDGLEPSYNEQFF.

The V gene is TRBV4-2, the J gene TRBJ2-7; D not certain. CDR3 length equals 14 residues. Looked up from germline, CDR1 is LGHNA and CDR2 is YNFKEQ. Trimming removed 1 base at V and 4 bases at J, with 11 bases between. The CDR3 DNA follows: TGTGCCAGCAGCCAAGTGGGTTTAGGGTACGAGCAGTACTTC. Protein sequence: CASSQVGLGYEQYF.

The chain carries TRBV7-2 and TRBJ1-5, with TRBD1 as a possible D gene (6 bases). This CDR3 is 15 amino acids long. Trimming stripped 1 base from V and 7 bases from J, with 14 bases between. Germline values: CDR1 SGHTA, CDR2 FQGNSA. The CDR3 coding sequence is TGTGCCAGCAGCTTAGTACGAGACCAGGGGCAGCCCCAGCATTTT. Residues: CASSLVRDQGQPQHF.

This chain links TRBV19 with TRBJ2-6; D gene ambiguous. The V end was cut by 5 bases, the J end by 4 bases, with 6 bases between. The CDR3 runs to 13 residues. Germline values: CDR1 LNHDA, CDR2 SQIVND (reference sequence). This chain's CDR3 is CASSPTGANVLTF. DNA of the CDR3: TGTGCCAGTAGTCCCACCGGGGCCAACGTCCTGACTTTC. Variable domain in full (rest from reference TRBV19 and TRBJ2-6): DGGITQSPKYLFRKEGQNVTLSCEQNLNHDAMYWYRQDPGQGLRLIYYSQIVNDFQKGDIAEGYSVSREKKESFPLTVTSAQKNPTAFYLCASSPTGANVLTFGAGSRLTVL.

The gene calls are TRBV6-5 and TRBJ2-7, with 12 bases fitting TRBD2. Per germline, CDR1 MNHEY and CDR2 SVGAGI. There are 15 residues in the CDR3. The J segment lost 0 bases and the V segment lost 5 bases, leaving 2 bases of the junction unmatched. The CDR3 nucleotides are TGTGCCAGCAGTCAACTAGCGGGGGGCTCCTACGAGCAGTACTTC. Translating gives CASSQLAGGSYEQYF.